This entry features one T cell receptor (beta chain) sequence. Its specificity is unknown. This specimen belongs to a study of Tregs in tolerant kidney transplant recipients. Points from the study as a whole: Donor-specific Treg expansion exceeded global Treg expansion in tolerant patients, suggesting antigen drive. Changing PCR primers prevented nucleotide comparison between some patients' samples.

The data were produced by immunoSEQ multiplex PCR, yet TCRdb's version contains in-frame clones alone and is incomplete. The table lists about 110,000 clones, 90% of them singletons, with roughly 0.31% in the top ten. Germline V CDR1 and CDR2: WSHSY, SAAADI. Unmatched junction bases numbered 5, after V lost 10 bases and J lost 1 base. CDR3 length equals 14 residues. The chain couples TRBV10-2 to TRBJ2-5; TRBD2 aligns across 11 bases. This sample comprised CD4+ T cells from blood, obtained before the transplant. The receptor's source is a human donor who received a combined kidney and bone marrow transplant. CDR3: CATRLAGPQETQYF. CDR3 nucleotide sequence: TGCGCCACCAGACTAGCGGGGCCCCAAGAGACCCAGTACTTC.